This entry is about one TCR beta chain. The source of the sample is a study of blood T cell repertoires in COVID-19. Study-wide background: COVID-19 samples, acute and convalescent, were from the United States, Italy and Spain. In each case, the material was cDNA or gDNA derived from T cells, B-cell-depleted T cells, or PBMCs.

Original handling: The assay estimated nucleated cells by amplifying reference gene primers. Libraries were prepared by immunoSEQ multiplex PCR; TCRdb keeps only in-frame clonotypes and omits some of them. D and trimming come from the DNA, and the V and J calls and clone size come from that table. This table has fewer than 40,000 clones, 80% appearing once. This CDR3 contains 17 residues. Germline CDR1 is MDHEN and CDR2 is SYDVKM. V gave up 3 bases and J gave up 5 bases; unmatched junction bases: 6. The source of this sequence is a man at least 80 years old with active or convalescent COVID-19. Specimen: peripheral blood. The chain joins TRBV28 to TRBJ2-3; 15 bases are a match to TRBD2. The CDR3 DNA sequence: TGTGCCAGCAGTTTGGGGACTAGCGGGAGGAGTAGAGATACGCAGTATTTT. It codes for CASSLGTSGRSRDTQYF.